This T cell receptor beta chain was identified during a study of blood T cell repertoires in COVID-19 (dated by TCRdb to 2018 to 2021). The study in broad terms: Samples covering the acute and convalescent phases of COVID-19 were provided by collaborators in the United States, Italy and Spain. The material from the prospective study consisted of cDNA or gDNA derived from T cells, B-cell-depleted T cells, or PBMCs. Subjects who had been exposed to COVID-19, were actively infected with it, or had recovered from it provided the deeply sampled blood TCRbeta repertoires that made up the dataset. The repertoires were made available in a free public database intended to serve as a resource for research on the immune response to SARS-CoV-2. Samples came from the ongoing ImmuneRACE study (first 160 participants) plus 1,254 subjects from 6 global collaborators. A de-identified subject ID, COVID-19 status, age in years and sex were almost always included in the sample metadata. HLA class I and class II types, where available, came from metadata supplied by the sample provider rather than from assay-based typing.

CDR1 and CDR2 are read off the germline V gene as SGHTA and FQGNSA. V is clipped by 2 bases and J by 0 bases, and the sequence between their germline boundaries is 5 bases long. The CDR3 contains 14 residues, cysteine and phenylalanine counted. The read is trimmed to its CDR3 DNA, 42 bases read in frame from base 1. Broader findings and caveats from the paper: How much clinical and demographic metadata was included differed by source and by participant, and the metadata was provided uncurated.

TCRbeta CDR3 regions were amplified from genomic DNA using the immunoSEQ Assay, a bias-controlled multiplex PCR. Regarding the original processing steps: The number of nucleated cells in each sample was estimated from the amplification of reference gene primers within the assay. To quantify the absolute abundance of each unique TCRbeta CDR3 rearrangement, sequence reads were collapsed and filtered. For each sample, productive Simpson clonality was calculated by taking the square root of Simpson's diversity index across productive rearrangements. Here the immuneACCESS table is served through TCRdb, limited to in-frame sequences with V and J called. Missing clones are a known gap in these copies; in checked studies unresolved V genes cover under half, and the rest lacks a known reason. V and J calls plus clone size are reproduced from that table; the DNA served to infer D and trimming. The table for this sample lists about 260,000 clones; 80% to 90% of them were counted only once. The ten biggest clones cover 2.5% to 3.5% of the sample.

In the prospective study, participants were roughly 18 to 95 years old, resided in about two dozen geographic areas of the United States, and were enrolled through a virtual design. In the prospective study, cohorts were assigned on the basis of participant-reported clinical history obtained from a screening survey and a study questionnaire. Exposed participants were defined as having been in contact with someone with a PCR-confirmed or clinician-diagnosed COVID-19 case within 2 weeks of study entry. In the prospective study, mobile phlebotomists collected whole blood, serum and a nasopharyngeal or oropharyngeal swab from each participant. Prospective study participants could optionally give additional blood draws and questionnaires over a roughly 2-month period. Blood samples from the prospective study were shipped frozen or at room temperature prior to DNA extraction. As concerns this clone: The specificity of this receptor is unknown. No base-level quality is on record; no much larger clone is a single base apart.

This receptor was identified in a woman in her 40s who had been exposed to COVID-19. This chain joins TRBV7-2 to TRBJ1-3; confidence is insufficient to name the D gene. The sample comprised PBMCs or T cells enriched from blood (not recorded which). The CDR3 region reads CASSLYVSGNTIYF. The nucleotide sequence is TGTGCCAGCAGCTTATATGTCTCTGGAAACACCATATATTTT.